This T cell receptor beta chain was sequenced during a study of T cells after yellow fever vaccination. General observations from the study: Overlap between CD4 and CD8 compartments was detected for a small share of clonotypes. The secondary response was weaker but peaked faster, day 5 versus 15. Post-booster reappearance was seen for most primary-vaccination clones (roughly 96% CD4, around 88% CD8). High-abundance clonotypes from the bulk population could contaminate FACS-sorted repertoires.

Note on this clonotype: The antigen is not known.

TCRdb ran MiXCR on the 5' RACE reads and lists one entry per CDR3 protein. Of 200,000 to 300,000 distinct CDR3 sequences listed, 10% to 15% are singletons. The CDR3 runs to 16 residues. CDR1 is MNHEY, CDR2 SVGAGI, per germline. The junction had 6 bases not matched to a gene; V was cut back by 2 bases and J by 0 bases. The chain joins TRBV6-5 to TRBJ2-5, with 7 bases fitting TRBD2. The sequence came from a man aged 30-40 years who received the YFV17D yellow fever vaccine. Sample: CD4+ T cells sorted from PBMCs, taken 45 days after the yellow fever booster vaccination. The CDR3 sequence: CASSYGLAVYQETQYF. The CDR3 DNA is TGTGCCAGCAGTTACGGCCTAGCGGTGTACCAAGAGACCCAGTACTTC.